Following are 25 T cell receptor beta chains from one sample sequenced in a study of cytomegalovirus exposure and HLA in healthy donors. The repertoire was sequenced with immunoSEQ multiplex PCR; TCRdb's copy has only in-frame clones and lacks some. The sample lists roughly 120,000 clones; 88% were seen once. Sequenced sample: PBMCs. Every receptor here comes from a woman aged 30 to 39 in good health and CMV-seropositive.

CDR3 in DNA: TGTGCCAGCAGTTCTCCTCGGTCGAGCTCCTACAATGAGCAGTTCTTC. Translated: CASSSPRSSSYNEQFF. The chain is built from TRBV27 and TRBJ2-1; no reliable D call. V shed 4 bases and J shed 0 bases, with 13 bases lying between them. The germline V gene encodes CDR1 MNHEY and CDR2 SMNVEV (reference sequence). This CDR3 has 16 residues.

This clone was observed a few times. The chain joins TRBV19 to TRBJ1-1; D is possibly TRBD1 (5 bases). This CDR3 is 13 amino acids long. Germline CDR1 and CDR2: LNHDA and SQIVND (reference sequence). V dropped 3 bases and J dropped 10 bases, with 15 bases sitting between them. CDR3 coding DNA: TGTGCCAGTAGTATCCGGGGGGGAGGCGGAGCTTTCTTT. It is translated as CASSIRGGGGAFF.

This chain joins TRBV5-8 and TRBJ1-6; perhaps TRBD1 as D (5 bases). Germline-derived CDR1 and CDR2 are SGHTS and YDEGEE. This CDR3 spans 13 amino acids. Trimming cost V 4 bases and J 6 bases, with 8 bases left between them. The CDR3 is CASSRGSNSPLHF. The CDR3 coding sequence is TGTGCCAGCAGCAGGGGCTCTAATTCACCCCTCCACTTT.

This clone has only a few counts. The CDR3 protein is CASSLTGQLQPQHF. In DNA, the CDR3 is TGTGCCAGCAGTTTAACCGGACAGCTTCAGCCCCAGCATTTT. The rearrangement uses TRBV28 and TRBJ1-5; maybe TRBD1 (6 bases). Trimming removed 2 bases from V and 6 bases from J, with 11 bases in between. The CDR3 has 14 residues. Germline V gene data show CDR1 as MDHEN and CDR2 as SYDVKM.

The chain links TRBV5-1 to TRBJ2-2, with TRBD1 identical over 7 bases. Germline V gene lookup returns CDR1 SGHRS and CDR2 YFSETQ. The V gene end was trimmed by 2 bases and the J gene end by 0 bases; junction bases not matched to a gene: 4. This CDR3 comprises 16 residues. In DNA, the CDR3 is TGCGCCAGCAGCTTCAGCACAGGGGCGAACACCGGGGAGCTGTTTTTT. Its translation: CASSFSTGANTGELFF.

V usage is TRBV9 and J usage is TRBJ2-5; possible D gene TRBD2, 7 bases. Germline V gene lookup returns CDR1 SGDLS and CDR2 YYNGEE. V was cut by 0 bases and J by 7 bases, with 19 bases left in between. This CDR3 region has 16 residues. CDR3 region: CASSVGGGGAAGTQYF. The CDR3 nucleotides are TGTGCCAGCAGCGTAGGTGGAGGGGGGGCCGCCGGGACCCAGTACTTC.

The chain joins TRBV11-2 to TRBJ2-7; D might be TRBD1 (6 bases). V was trimmed by 4 bases and J by 0 bases, leaving 13 bases between them. The germline CDR1 and CDR2 sequences are SGHAT and FQNNGV. This CDR3 has 15 amino acids. CDR3 bases: TGTGCCAGCAGCTCTCGGACAGCTAGCTCCTACGAGCAGTACTTC. This codes for CASSSRTASSYEQYF.

V gene TRBV7-2 combines with J gene TRBJ2-1, with TRBD2 matching 10 bases. The germline CDR1 and CDR2 sequences are SGHTA and FQGNSA. V lost 4 bases to trimming and J lost 3 bases; unmatched junction nucleotides: 9. CDR3 length: 17 residues. Written as DNA, the CDR3 is TGTGCCAGCAGCTCCTTAGCGGGAGGCCTCCTCTACAATGAGCAGTTCTTC. Translated, it gives CASSSLAGGLLYNEQFF.

The rearrangement links TRBV18 to TRBJ2-1; D remains ambiguous. Germline V lookup: CDR1 KGHSH, CDR2 LQKENI. The CDR3 length is 11 residues. V was clipped by 6 bases and J by 5 bases, with 5 bases between them. The DNA for the CDR3 is TGTGCCAGCTCGCTAAACAATGAGCAGTTCTTC. Translated, it gives CASSLNNEQFF.

The genes are TRBV9 and TRBJ2-3; possibly TRBD1 for D (5 bases). The germline V gene encodes CDR1 SGDLS and CDR2 YYNGEE. The V gene lost 1 base and the J gene lost 0 bases, with 9 bases spanning the gap. The length of the CDR3 is 15 residues. The CDR3 nucleotides are TGTGCCAGCAGCGTATACCCAGGGAGCACAGATACGCAGTATTTT. This codes for CASSVYPGSTDTQYF.

This rearrangement joins TRBV5-6 to TRBJ2-5, with D tentatively TRBD2 (5 bases). V dropped 1 base and J dropped 4 bases, with 8 bases sitting between them. This CDR3 is 13 amino acids long. Looked up from germline, CDR1 is SGHDT and CDR2 is YYEEEE. The CDR3 protein is CASSLIEGETQYF. CDR3 DNA sequence: TGTGCCAGCAGCTTGATAGAGGGAGAGACCCAGTACTTC.

V and J are TRBV30 and TRBJ2-5; TRBD1 matches at 8 bases. The end of the DNA fits TRBJ2-7 better, so the J call may be wrong. Germline V gene data show CDR1 as GTSNPN and CDR2 as SVGIG (reference sequence). The CDR3 runs to 15 residues. CDR3 protein: CAWSVPEQGVYEQYF. In nucleotides, the CDR3 is TGTGCCTGGAGTGTACCTGAACAGGGGGTCTACGAGCAGTACTTC.

The chain has TRBV6-5 and TRBJ2-7; D unclear. CDR1 is MNHEY and CDR2 is SVGAGI in the germline V gene. V lost 6 bases, J lost 6 bases, and 12 bases lay in between. The CDR3 spans 12 residues. The CDR3 sequence is CASSRQAGEQYF. The CDR3 DNA reads as TGTGCCAGCAGCCGCCAGGCAGGCGAGCAGTACTTC.

The gene calls are TRBV14 and TRBJ1-5; D perhaps matches TRBD1 (5 bases). Deletions cut 1 base from V and 7 bases from J, with 20 bases between. The CDR3 contains 17 residues. The germline V gene has CDR1 SGHDN and CDR2 FVKESK. The CDR3 DNA is TGTGCCAGCAGCCAAGTATGCACAGGCCCTCTTGGACAGCCCCAGCATTTT. Translated, it gives CASSQVCTGPLGQPQHF. Complete variable domain (other parts from reference TRBV14 and TRBJ1-5): EAGVTQFPSHSVIEKGQTVTLRCDPISGHDNLYWYRRVMGKEIKFLLHFVKESKQDESGMPNNRFLAERTGGTYSTLKVQPAELEDSGVYFCASSQVCTGPLGQPQHFGDGTRLSIL.

CDR3 coding DNA: TGTGCCAGCAGTGATTGGGGTATGGCGGGAGAGAACACTGAAGCTTTCTTT. It translates to CASSDWGMAGENTEAFF. The chain links TRBV25-1 to TRBJ1-1; D is undetermined. CDR3 length equals 17 residues. CDR1 MGHDK and CDR2 SYGVNS come from the germline V gene. The V and J ends lost 3 bases and 1 base respectively, with 18 bases between them.

The V and J genes are TRBV4-3 and TRBJ2-3, with TRBD2 matching 11 bases. V lost 0 bases and J lost 4; bases outside the gene matches: 9. Germline assignment: CDR1 LGHNA and CDR2 YSLEER. The CDR3 totals 18 residues. The CDR3 loop reads CASSQDSLTSGKPDTQYF. CDR3 nucleotide sequence: TGCGCCAGCAGCCAAGATAGTTTGACTAGCGGGAAGCCAGATACGCAGTATTTT.

This clone was detected a few times. The V gene is TRBV18, the J gene TRBJ1-1; no firm D call. V lost 5 bases to trimming and J lost 0 bases, with 4 bases between them. The CDR3 has 12 amino acids. Germline loops: CDR1 KGHSH, CDR2 LQKENI. The CDR3 sequence is CASSGLNTEAFF. For the CDR3, the DNA is TGTGCCAGCTCAGGGCTGAACACTGAAGCTTTCTTT.

V and J are TRBV5-6 and TRBJ2-7; weak D call: TRBD1 (6 bases). Germline V CDR1 and CDR2: SGHDT, YYEEEE. The ends were cut back, 1 base at V and 3 bases at J, with 17 bases in the middle. The CDR3 sequence is 16 residues long. CDR3 amino acids: CASSLKGPGVGYEQYF. CDR3 DNA sequence: TGTGCCAGCAGCTTGAAGGGGCCAGGGGTCGGCTACGAGCAGTACTTC. Drawing the rest from reference TRBV5-6 and TRBJ2-7, the complete variable domain is DAGVTQSPTHLIKTRGQQVTLRCSPKSGHDTVSWYQQALGQGPQFIFQYYEEEERQRGNFPDRFSGHQFPNYSSELNVNALLLGDSALYLCASSLKGPGVGYEQYFGPGTRLTVT.

In its sample, this clone was seen a few times. The J gene is TRBJ2-1, the V gene TRBV14; 8 nucleotides line up with TRBD2. This CDR3 is 16 amino acids long. Germline V gene sequence: CDR1 SGHDN, CDR2 FVKESK. J lost 6 bases, V lost 5 bases, and 12 bases had no gene match. CDR3 nucleotide sequence: TGTGCCAGCAGCTCTATAGCGGGGTGGTTGGGCAATGAGCAGTTCTTC. Amino acids: CASSSIAGWLGNEQFF.

The CDR3 DNA reads as TGTGCTTCGTTTTCGACAGGTGGAGTCACTGAAGCTTTCTTT. Its protein is CASFSTGGVTEAFF. This chain connects TRBV7-9 to TRBJ1-1, with D perhaps matching TRBD1 (6 bases). Per germline, CDR1 SEHNR and CDR2 FQNEAQ (reference sequence). The CDR3 sequence is 14 residues long.

This chain links TRBV4-2 with TRBJ1-2; 7 nucleotides agree with TRBD1. Trimming cost V 1 base and J 2 bases; bases outside gene matches: 10. Per the germline V gene, CDR1 is LGHNA and CDR2 is YNFKEQ. The CDR3 is 17 amino acids. CDR3 protein: CASSQGFFGTDNYGYTF. The CDR3 nucleotides are TGTGCCAGCAGCCAAGGTTTTTTTGGGACAGACAACTATGGCTACACCTTC.

This clone was counted once. The rearrangement joins TRBV6-6 to TRBJ2-1; TRBD2 aligns across 9 bases. This CDR3 is 12 amino acids long. Losses at the gene ends were 8 bases for V and 8 bases for J; bases not matched to a gene: 4. Germline lookup yields CDR1 MNHNY and CDR2 SVGAGI (reference sequence). The CDR3 sequence: CASGSGSYEQFF. The CDR3 DNA reads TGTGCCAGCGGTAGCGGGAGTTATGAGCAGTTCTTC.

The V call is TRBV11-3, the J call TRBJ2-1, with TRBD2 matching over 7 bases. V lost 1 base, J lost 3 bases, and 12 bases stayed unmatched. The germline V gene has CDR1 SGHNT and CDR2 YENEEA. The CDR3 runs 18 residues. In DNA, the CDR3 is TGTGCCAGCAGCTTAGGGTCCCCAGCGGGGACTTACTACAATGAGCAGTTCTTC. Its translation: CASSLGSPAGTYYNEQFF.

Here the CDR3 DNA reads TGTGCCAGCAAATTGACAGGGAACACTGAAGCTTTCTTT. Amino acid sequence: CASKLTGNTEAFF. The rearrangement joins TRBV2 to TRBJ1-1, with a possible D match to TRBD1 (6 bases). CDR1 SNHLY and CDR2 FYNNEI come from the germline V gene. Trimming removed 7 bases from V and 1 base from J, with 10 bases in between. The CDR3 length is 13 residues. Filled out from reference TRBV2 and TRBJ1-1, the complete variable domain reads EPEVTQTPSHQVTQMGQEVILRCVPISNHLYFYWYRQILGQKVEFLVSFYNNEISEKSEIFDDQFSVERPDGSNFTLKIRSTKLEDSAMYFCASKLTGNTEAFFGQGTRLTVV.

This chain joins TRBV7-2 and TRBJ2-2; a possible D gene is TRBD2 (6 bases). Germline values: CDR1 SGHTA, CDR2 FQGNSA. Trimming took off 4 bases at V and 6 bases at J, with 12 bases between the two ends. The CDR3 length is 14 residues. CDR3 in DNA: TGTGCCAGCAGCTCAAGGAGGGTTGCCGGGGAGCTGTTTTTT. Protein sequence: CASSSRRVAGELFF.